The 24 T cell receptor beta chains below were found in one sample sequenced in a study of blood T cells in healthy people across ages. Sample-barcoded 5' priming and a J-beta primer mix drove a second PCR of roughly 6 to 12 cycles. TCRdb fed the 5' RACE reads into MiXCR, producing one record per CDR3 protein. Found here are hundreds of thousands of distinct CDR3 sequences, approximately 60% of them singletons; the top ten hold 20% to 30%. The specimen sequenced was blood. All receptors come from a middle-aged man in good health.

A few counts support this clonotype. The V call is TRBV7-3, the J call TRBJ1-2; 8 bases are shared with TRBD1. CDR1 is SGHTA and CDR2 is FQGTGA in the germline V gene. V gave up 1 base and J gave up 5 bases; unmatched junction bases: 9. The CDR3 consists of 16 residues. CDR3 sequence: CASSLSGSGQEYGYTF. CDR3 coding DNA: TGTGCCAGCAGCTTAAGTGGGTCGGGACAGGAGTATGGCTACACCTTC.

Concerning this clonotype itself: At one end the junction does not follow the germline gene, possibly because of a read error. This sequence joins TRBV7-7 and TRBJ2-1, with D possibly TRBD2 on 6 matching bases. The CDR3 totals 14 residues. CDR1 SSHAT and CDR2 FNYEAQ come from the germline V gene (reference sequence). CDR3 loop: CASSLMVGGNEQFF. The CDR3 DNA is TGTGCTAGCAGCTTAATGGTGGGAGGTAATGAGCAGTTCTTC. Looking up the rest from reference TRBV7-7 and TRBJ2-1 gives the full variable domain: GAGVSQSPRYKVTKRGQDVTLRCDPISSHATLYWYQQALGQGPEFLTYFNYEAQPDKSGLPSDRFSAERPEGSISTLTIQRTEQRDSAMYRCASSLMVGGNEQFFGPGTRLTVL.

The CDR3 loop reads CASSLWESGRQETQFF. DNA for the CDR3: TGTGCCAGCAGTTTATGGGAATCTGGGCGCCAAGAGACCCAGTTCTTC. This chain links TRBV28 with TRBJ2-1; no firm D call. Per the germline V gene, CDR1 is MDHEN and CDR2 is SYDVKM. The CDR3 loop spans 16 amino acids. Trimming removed 0 bases from V and 13 bases from J, with 22 bases in between.

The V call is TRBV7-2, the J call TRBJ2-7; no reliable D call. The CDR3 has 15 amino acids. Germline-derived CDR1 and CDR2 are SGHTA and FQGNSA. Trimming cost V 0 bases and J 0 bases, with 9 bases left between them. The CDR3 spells CASSLAGLSSYEQYF. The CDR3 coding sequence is TGTGCCAGCAGCTTAGCTGGCCTGAGCTCCTACGAGCAGTACTTC.

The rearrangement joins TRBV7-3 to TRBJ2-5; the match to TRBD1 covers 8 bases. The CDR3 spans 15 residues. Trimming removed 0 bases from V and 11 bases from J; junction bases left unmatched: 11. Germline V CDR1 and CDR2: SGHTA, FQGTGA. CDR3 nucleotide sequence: TGTGCCAGCAGCTTAACAGGAGACAGGGGATCTGAGCAGTACTTC. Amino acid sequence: CASSLTGDRGSEQYF. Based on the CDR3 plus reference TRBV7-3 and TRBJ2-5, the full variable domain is GAGVSQTPSNKVTEKGKYVELRCDPISGHTALYWYRQSLGQGPEFLIYFQGTGAADDSGLPNDRFFAVRPEGSVSTLKIQRTERGDSAVYLCASSLTGDRGSEQYFGPGTRLLVL.

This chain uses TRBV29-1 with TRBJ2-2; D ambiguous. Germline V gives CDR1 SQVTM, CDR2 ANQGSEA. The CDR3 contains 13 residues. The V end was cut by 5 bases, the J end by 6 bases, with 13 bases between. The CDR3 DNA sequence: TGCAGCGTTCTGATTTGGGGTGCCGGGGAGCTGTTTTTT. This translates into CSVLIWGAGELFF.

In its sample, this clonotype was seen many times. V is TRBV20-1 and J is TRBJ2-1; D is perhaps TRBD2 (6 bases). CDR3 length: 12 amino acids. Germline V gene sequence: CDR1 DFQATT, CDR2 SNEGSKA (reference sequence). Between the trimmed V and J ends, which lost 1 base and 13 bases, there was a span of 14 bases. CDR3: CSARAYGTQQFF. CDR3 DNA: TGCAGTGCTAGAGCATACGGGACTCAACAGTTCTTC.

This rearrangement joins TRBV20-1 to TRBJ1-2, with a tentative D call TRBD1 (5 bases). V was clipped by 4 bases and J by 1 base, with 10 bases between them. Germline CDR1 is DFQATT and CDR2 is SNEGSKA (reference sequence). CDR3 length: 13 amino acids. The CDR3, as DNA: TGCAGTGCTAACCCTGGGGGTAACTATGGCTACACCTTC. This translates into CSANPGGNYGYTF.

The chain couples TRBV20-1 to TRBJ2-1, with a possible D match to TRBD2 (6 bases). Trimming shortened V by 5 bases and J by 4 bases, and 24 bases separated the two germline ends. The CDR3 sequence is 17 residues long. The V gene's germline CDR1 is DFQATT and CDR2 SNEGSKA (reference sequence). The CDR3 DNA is TGCAGTGCTCCGGGGAGAGAGGGTGGGAGGTTTTACAATGAGCAGTTCTTC. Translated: CSAPGREGGRFYNEQFF.

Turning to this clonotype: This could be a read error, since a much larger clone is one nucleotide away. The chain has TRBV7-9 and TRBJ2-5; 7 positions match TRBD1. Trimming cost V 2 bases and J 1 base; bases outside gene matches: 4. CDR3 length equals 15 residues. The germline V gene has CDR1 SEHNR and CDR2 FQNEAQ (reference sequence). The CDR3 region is CASSLIGDSQETQYF. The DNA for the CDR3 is TGTGCCAGCAGCTTAATAGGGGACAGCCAAGAGACCCAGTACTTC. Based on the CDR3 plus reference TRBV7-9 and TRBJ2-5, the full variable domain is DTGVSQNPRHKITKRGQNVTFRCDPISEHNRLYWYRQTLGQGPEFLTYFQNEAQLEKSRLLSDRFSAERPKGSFSTLEIQRTEQGDSAMYLCASSLIGDSQETQYFGPGTRLLVL.

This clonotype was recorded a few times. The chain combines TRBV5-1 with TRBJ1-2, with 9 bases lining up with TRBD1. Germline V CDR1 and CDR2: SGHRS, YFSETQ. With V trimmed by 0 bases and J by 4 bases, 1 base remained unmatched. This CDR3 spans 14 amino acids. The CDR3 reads CASSLGQGGYGYTF. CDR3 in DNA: TGCGCCAGCAGCTTGGGACAGGGGGGCTATGGCTACACCTTC.

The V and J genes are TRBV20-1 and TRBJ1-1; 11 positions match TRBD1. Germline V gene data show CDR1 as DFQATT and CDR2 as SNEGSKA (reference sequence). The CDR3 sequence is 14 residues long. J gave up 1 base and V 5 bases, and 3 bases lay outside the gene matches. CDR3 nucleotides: TGCAGTGCTTGGGACAGGGGGACGAACACTGAAGCTTTCTTT. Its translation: CSAWDRGTNTEAFF.

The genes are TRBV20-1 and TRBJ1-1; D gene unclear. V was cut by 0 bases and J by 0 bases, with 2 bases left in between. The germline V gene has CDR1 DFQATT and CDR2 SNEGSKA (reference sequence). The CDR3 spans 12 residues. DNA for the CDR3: TGCAGTGCTAGAGAGGTGAACACTGAAGCTTTCTTT. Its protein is CSAREVNTEAFF.

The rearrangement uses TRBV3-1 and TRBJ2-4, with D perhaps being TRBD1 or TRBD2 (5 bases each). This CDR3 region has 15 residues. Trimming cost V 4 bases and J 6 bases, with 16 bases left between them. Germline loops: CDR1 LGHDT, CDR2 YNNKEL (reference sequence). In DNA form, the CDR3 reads TGTGCCAGCAGCCCAGGGAGAGGATATGGAAACATTCAGTACTTC. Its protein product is CASSPGRGYGNIQYF.

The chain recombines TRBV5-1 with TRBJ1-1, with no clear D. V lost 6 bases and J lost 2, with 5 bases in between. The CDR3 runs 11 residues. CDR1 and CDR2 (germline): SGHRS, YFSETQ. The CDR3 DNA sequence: TGCGCCAGCACGGCAAACACTGAAGCTTTCTTT. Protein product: CASTANTEAFF.

The chain's CDR3 is CSVLINTEAFF. CDR3 coding DNA: TGCAGCGTCCTCATAAACACTGAAGCTTTCTTT. This chain uses TRBV29-1 with TRBJ1-1; no reliable D call. Trimming left V 6 bases short and J 2 bases short, with 7 bases between. Germline loops: CDR1 SQVTM, CDR2 ANQGSEA. The CDR3 spans 11 residues.

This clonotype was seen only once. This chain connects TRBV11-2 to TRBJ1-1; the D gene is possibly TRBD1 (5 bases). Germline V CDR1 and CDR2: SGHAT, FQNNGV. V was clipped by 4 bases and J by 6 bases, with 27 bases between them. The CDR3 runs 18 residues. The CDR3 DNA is TGTGCCAGCAGCTCCCACGCCGGGACGCCCTCTTCGGCGGCTGAAGCTTTCTTT. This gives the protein CASSSHAGTPSSAAEAFF.

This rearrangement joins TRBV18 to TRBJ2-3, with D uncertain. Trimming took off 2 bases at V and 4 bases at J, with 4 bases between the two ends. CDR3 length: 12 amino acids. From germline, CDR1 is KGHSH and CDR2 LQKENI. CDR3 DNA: TGTGCCAGCTCACCAAACTCAGATACGCAGTATTTT. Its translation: CASSPNSDTQYF.

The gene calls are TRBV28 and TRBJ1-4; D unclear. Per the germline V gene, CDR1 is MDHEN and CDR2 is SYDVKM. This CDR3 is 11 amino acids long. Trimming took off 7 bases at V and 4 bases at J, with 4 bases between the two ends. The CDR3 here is CASTDNEKLFF. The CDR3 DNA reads TGTGCCAGCACCGATAATGAAAAACTGTTTTTT.

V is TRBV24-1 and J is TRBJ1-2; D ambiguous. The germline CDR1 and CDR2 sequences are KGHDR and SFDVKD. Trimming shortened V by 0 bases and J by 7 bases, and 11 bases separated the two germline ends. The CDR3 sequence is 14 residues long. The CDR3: CATSDLGQAGGYTF. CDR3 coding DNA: TGTGCCACCAGTGATTTGGGGCAGGCCGGTGGCTACACCTTC.

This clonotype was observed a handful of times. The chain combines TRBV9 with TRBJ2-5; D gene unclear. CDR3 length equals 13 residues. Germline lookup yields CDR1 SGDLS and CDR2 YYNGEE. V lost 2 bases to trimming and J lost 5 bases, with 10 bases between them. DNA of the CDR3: TGTGCCAGCAGCGTTGGGTCGGAGGAGACCCAGTACTTC. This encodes CASSVGSEETQYF. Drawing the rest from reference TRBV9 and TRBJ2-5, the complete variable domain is DSGVTQTPKHLITATGQRVTLRCSPRSGDLSVYWYQQSLDQGLQFLIQYYNGEERAKGNILERFSAQQFPDLHSELNLSSLELGDSALYFCASSVGSEETQYFGPGTRLLVL.

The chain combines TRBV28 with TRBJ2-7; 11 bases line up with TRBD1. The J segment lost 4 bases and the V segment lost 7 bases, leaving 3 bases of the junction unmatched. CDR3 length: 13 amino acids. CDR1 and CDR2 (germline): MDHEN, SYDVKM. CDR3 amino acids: CASMDRGPYEQYF. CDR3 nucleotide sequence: TGTGCCAGCATGGACAGGGGGCCTTACGAGCAGTACTTC.

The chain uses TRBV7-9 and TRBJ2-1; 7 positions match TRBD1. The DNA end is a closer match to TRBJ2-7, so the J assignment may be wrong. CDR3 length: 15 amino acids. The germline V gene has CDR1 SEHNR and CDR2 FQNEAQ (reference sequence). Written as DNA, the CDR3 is TGTGCCAGCAGCGCGACAGGGAGCCTGCACAATGAGCAGTACTTC. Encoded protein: CASSATGSLHNEQYF.

The CDR3 sequence: CASSDNGQETYNEQFF. CDR3 nucleotide sequence: TGTGCCAGCAGCGATAACGGACAGGAGACCTACAATGAGCAGTTCTTC. The chain has TRBV5-5 and TRBJ2-1, with 7 bases matching TRBD1. Trimming at V came to 4 bases and at J to 2 bases, leaving 9 bases not matched to a gene. Germline-derived CDR1 and CDR2 are SGHKS and YYEKEE (reference sequence). The CDR3 extends over 16 amino acids.